These 5 T cell receptor beta chains were all obtained from the same sample, sequenced in a study of T cell changes during pregnancy in multiple sclerosis. Some clones are missing from TCRdb's copy, which holds only in-frame ones; the method was immunoSEQ multiplex PCR. The repertoire consists of 80,000 to 100,000 clones, with approximately 92% occurring once and the leading ten covering approximately 2.6%. This sample comprised peripheral blood, obtained in the first trimester of pregnancy. These TCRs come from a female donor with multiple sclerosis, enrolled in a pregnancy study.

This clone was seen just once. The chain employs TRBV5-6 and TRBJ1-1, with a weak D call TRBD1 (5 bases). Germline lookup yields CDR1 SGHDT and CDR2 YYEEEE. CDR3 length equals 14 residues. Trimming removed 1 base at V and 4 bases at J, with 11 bases between. Here the CDR3 reads CASSLTGGSTEAFF. The CDR3, as DNA: TGTGCCAGCAGCTTGACGGGGGGGAGCACTGAAGCTTTCTTT.

V and J are TRBV2 and TRBJ2-4, with 8 bases that match TRBD2. Germline CDR1 and CDR2: SNHLY and FYNNEI. This CDR3 spans 15 amino acids. The ends lost 4 bases at V and 3 bases at J; junction bases unmatched: 5. CDR3 in amino acids: CASSGAGGSKNIQYF. As DNA, the CDR3 is TGTGCCAGCAGTGGGGCGGGGGGAAGCAAAAACATTCAGTACTTC.

This chain uses TRBV19 with TRBJ2-1; D call uncertain. The CDR3 is 12 amino acids. Germline-derived CDR1 and CDR2 are LNHDA and SQIVND (reference sequence). V lost 3 bases and J 12 bases, leaving 12 bases between the germline ends. In DNA form, the CDR3 reads TGTGCCAGTAGTATTCAGCCAGGTCGGCAGTTCTTC. It translates to CASSIQPGRQFF.

The chain is built from TRBV7-8 and TRBJ2-3, with D possibly matching TRBD2 (6 bases). This CDR3 region has 14 residues. The V and J ends lost 7 bases and 8 bases respectively, with 19 bases between them. CDR1 and CDR2 from the germline V gene are SGHVS and FQNEAQ. CDR3 in DNA: TGTGCCAGCAACCGGGGTTCGGAGGGGAGTACGCAGTATTTT. The encoded protein is CASNRGSEGSTQYF.

As for this clone: One end of the junction varies from germline; a read error may be responsible. In DNA, the CDR3 is TGTGCCAGCAGCCAAGATCGAGTGGGCTGGAGGAACTTC. Its translation is CASSQDRVGWRNF. The rearrangement links TRBV4-2 to TRBJ2-4; possible D gene TRBD2, 5 bases. The CDR3 spans 13 residues. From germline, CDR1 is LGHNA and CDR2 YNFKEQ.